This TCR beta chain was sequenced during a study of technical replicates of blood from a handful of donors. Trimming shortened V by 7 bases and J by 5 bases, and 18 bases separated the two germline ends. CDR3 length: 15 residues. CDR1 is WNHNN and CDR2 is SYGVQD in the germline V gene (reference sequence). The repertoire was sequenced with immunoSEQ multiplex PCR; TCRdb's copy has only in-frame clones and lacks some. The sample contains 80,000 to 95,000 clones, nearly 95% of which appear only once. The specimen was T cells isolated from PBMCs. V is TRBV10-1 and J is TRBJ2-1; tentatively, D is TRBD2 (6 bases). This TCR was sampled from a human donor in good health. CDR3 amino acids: CASTSGTGTDNEQFF. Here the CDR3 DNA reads TGCGCCAGCACCTCAGGGACTGGAACCGACAATGAGCAGTTCTTC.